Presented here are 27 T cell receptor beta chains from one specimen sequenced in a study of response to subunit inactivated influenza vaccine (dated by TCRdb to the late 2010s). The receptor library was made with RT-PCR. The instrument was an Illumina HiSeq 2500. The public reads were reprocessed in TCRdb via fastp at Q25 and MiXCR, keeping in-frame beta chains. Identical CDR3 proteins give one entry, which carries the most common genes and DNA. This sample has fewer than 600,000 distinct CDR3 sequences in its table, and approximately 7.2% of those were observed once. The ten biggest clones cover approximately 14% of the sample. The sample here was PBMCs from blood, taken 23 to 25 months after vaccination. All receptors derive from a man aged 45 to 70 who received an inactivated influenza vaccine. Donor details come from another sample of the same person, matched by shared clones.

The rearrangement links TRBV6-1 to TRBJ2-3; TRBD2 matches 12 bases. The CDR3 extends over 15 amino acids. J was trimmed by 6 bases and V by 6 bases; bases with no gene match: 7. Germline V lookup: CDR1 MNHNS, CDR2 SASEGT. Written as DNA, the CDR3 is TGTGCCAGCAGCCCCCCTAGCGGGGGGGCGGATACGCAGTATTTT. The encoded protein is CASSPPSGGADTQYF.

In its sample, this clonotype was seen many times. The rearrangement uses TRBV20-1 and TRBJ2-2; D is uncertain. The CDR3 sequence is 13 residues long. Trimming removed 1 base from V and 0 bases from J, with 3 bases in between. CDR1 is DFQATT and CDR2 is SNEGSKA in the germline V gene (reference sequence). The CDR3 here is CSARGPNTGELFF. CDR3 nucleotides: TGCAGTGCTAGAGGCCCGAACACCGGGGAGCTGTTTTTT.

V and J are TRBV7-2 and TRBJ2-3; the match to TRBD2 covers 9 bases. Germline trimming cut 4 bases from V and 4 bases from J; bases unmatched to any gene: 12. In germline, CDR1 is SGHTA, CDR2 FQGNSA. The CDR3 runs to 17 residues. CDR3 sequence: CASSSPEGRGGSDTQYF. CDR3 coding DNA: TGTGCCAGCAGCTCACCGGAGGGGCGGGGGGGCTCAGATACGCAGTATTTT.

This clonotype was detected many times. J is TRBJ1-1 and V is TRBV12-3 or TRBV12-4, with unresolved D. V lost 0 bases and J 6 bases, leaving 11 bases between the germline ends. The CDR3 contains 14 residues. The CDR3 is CASSLAGTFAEAFF. In nucleotides, the CDR3 is TGTGCCAGCAGTTTAGCAGGTACTTTCGCTGAAGCTTTCTTT.

This clonotype was seen many times. The CDR3 DNA reads as TGTGCCAGCATTGCGGCAGAAAGCATCCAAGAGACCCAGTACTTC. Amino acids: CASIAAESIQETQYF. This sequence joins TRBV6-2 or TRBV6-3 and TRBJ2-5; D remains unclear. Trimming pared 7 bases from V and 1 base from J, leaving 16 bases between. CDR3 length: 15 residues. Per the germline V gene, CDR1 is MNHEY and CDR2 is SVGEGT.

This clonotype was seen repeatedly, ten times or more. V and J are TRBV11-2 and TRBJ1-1; 8 bases map to TRBD1. V lost 5 bases and J lost 4; bases outside the gene matches: 3. Germline values: CDR1 SGHAT, CDR2 FQNNGV. The CDR3 contains 13 residues. This CDR3 is CASSPDRATEAFF. The CDR3, as DNA: TGTGCCAGCAGCCCGGACAGGGCCACTGAAGCTTTCTTT.

This clonotype was observed many times. Here the CDR3 reads CASSPYRGTDTQYF. For the CDR3, the DNA is TGTGCCAGCAGCCCATACAGGGGGACAGATACGCAGTATTTT. The V and J genes are TRBV11-1 and TRBJ2-3; TRBD1 matches 8 bases. The CDR3 totals 14 residues. The V gene end was trimmed by 5 bases and the J gene end by 3 bases; junction bases not matched to a gene: 4. Germline CDR1 and CDR2: SGHAT and FQDESV (reference sequence). Full variable domain (missing parts from reference TRBV11-1 and TRBJ2-3): EAEVAQSPRYKITEKSQAVAFWCDPISGHATLYWYRQILGQGPELLVQFQDESVVDDSQLPKDRFSAERLKGVDSTLKIQPAELGDSAMYLCASSPYRGTDTQYFGPGTRLTVL.

This sequence joins TRBV10-3 and TRBJ2-1, with 9 bases matching TRBD1. Germline trimming cut 7 bases from V and 0 bases from J; bases unmatched to any gene: 7. Germline V gives CDR1 ENHRY, CDR2 SYGVKD. The CDR3 sequence is 16 residues long. The CDR3 loop reads CAIKPGTGISYNEQFF. CDR3 DNA sequence: TGTGCCATCAAACCCGGGACAGGGATCTCCTACAATGAGCAGTTCTTC.

This clonotype was seen ten or more times. The gene calls are TRBV20-1 and TRBJ2-3; tentative D call: TRBD2 (6 bases). This CDR3 is built from 14 residues. The V gene lost 1 base and the J gene lost 4 bases, with 12 bases spanning the gap. Germline V gives CDR1 DFQATT, CDR2 SNEGSKA (reference sequence). CDR3 DNA sequence: TGCAGTGCTAGAGTTAGCGCTAGCGCAGATACGCAGTATTTT. Its protein product is CSARVSASADTQYF.

V and J are TRBV6-1 and TRBJ2-5; D not resolved. The CDR3 spans 14 residues. Germline V gene sequence: CDR1 MNHNS, CDR2 SASEGT. V shed 6 bases and J shed 5 bases, with 16 bases lying between them. This chain's CDR3 is CASRLGRAGETQYF. CDR3 DNA: TGTGCCAGCAGGCTGGGTAGGGCCGGGGAGACCCAGTACTTC.

This clonotype was seen more than once but under ten times. The chain employs TRBV25-1 and TRBJ2-7, with no clear D. The CDR3 sequence is 14 residues long. Per the germline V gene, CDR1 is MGHDK and CDR2 is SYGVNS. The V end lost 1 base, the J end lost 1 base, and 8 bases lay between the germline ends. For the CDR3, the DNA is TGTGCCAGCAGTGAATCTGAAGGGTCCTACGAGCAGTACTTC. Protein: CASSESEGSYEQYF.

The chain couples TRBV3-1 to TRBJ2-1; D is unresolved. This CDR3 comprises 15 residues. Germline V gives CDR1 LGHDT, CDR2 YNNKEL (reference sequence). V lost 1 base to trimming and J lost 8 bases, with 15 bases between them. The CDR3 coding sequence is TGTGCCAGCAGCCAAGCCTCGGCCCACTTTGATGAGCAGTTCTTC. Its translation is CASSQASAHFDEQFF.

This clonotype was recorded at least ten times. For the CDR3, the DNA is TGCGCCAGCAGCTACGACAGCACCACTAACTATGGCTACACCTTC. This codes for CASSYDSTTNYGYTF. The V call is TRBV5-1, the J call TRBJ1-2; weak D call: TRBD1 (5 bases). Per germline, CDR1 SGHRS and CDR2 YFSETQ. The CDR3 has 15 residues. Trimming removed 3 bases from V and 0 bases from J, with 12 bases in between.

This clonotype was detected only a few times. This chain connects TRBV6-5 to TRBJ2-7; the match to TRBD2 covers 16 bases. Trimming cost V 0 bases and J 5 bases; bases outside gene matches: 7. The CDR3 sequence is 18 residues long. CDR1 is MNHEY, CDR2 SVGAGI, per germline. CDR3 protein: CASSYSLQGLAGGNEQYF. CDR3 nucleotide sequence: TGTGCCAGCAGTTACTCATTGCAGGGACTAGCGGGAGGGAACGAGCAGTACTTC.

The chain recombines TRBV9 with TRBJ2-5, with 7 bases fitting TRBD2. The length of the CDR3 is 14 residues. Germline-derived CDR1 and CDR2 are SGDLS and YYNGEE. Germline trimming cut 0 bases from V and 5 bases from J; bases unmatched to any gene: 4. Here the CDR3 reads CASSVAGLEETQYF. The CDR3 DNA sequence: TGTGCCAGCAGCGTAGCCGGACTAGAGGAGACCCAGTACTTC.

This clonotype occurred many times. The chain uses TRBV7-2 and TRBJ2-3; 7 bases are a match to TRBD2. J was trimmed by 3 bases and V by 7 bases; bases with no gene match: 10. Germline V gene sequence: CDR1 SGHTA, CDR2 FQGNSA. This CDR3 has 15 residues. CDR3 DNA: TGTGCCAGCACCCCCTGGGGAGGGATTACAGATACGCAGTATTTT. It encodes CASTPWGGITDTQYF.

The V gene is TRBV4-2, the J gene TRBJ2-7; TRBD2 matches at 7 bases. Losses at the gene ends were 1 base for V and 4 bases for J; bases not matched to a gene: 7. Germline V lookup: CDR1 LGHNA, CDR2 YNFKEQ. The CDR3 totals 15 residues. CDR3 nucleotide sequence: TGTGCCAGCAGCCAAGGTAAAGCGGGGACTTACGAGCAGTACTTC. Its translation is CASSQGKAGTYEQYF.

Only a few counts were recorded for this clonotype. The chain couples TRBV19 to TRBJ1-4; a weak D match, TRBD1 (5 bases). V dropped 5 bases and J dropped 5 bases, with 24 bases sitting between them. The germline gives CDR1 LNHDA, CDR2 SQIVND (reference sequence). This CDR3 contains 18 residues. In nucleotides, the CDR3 is TGTGCCAGTAGTCCCTCGAGATGGAGCCGGGACTCCAATGAAAAACTGTTTTTT. Translating it yields CASSPSRWSRDSNEKLFF.

This clonotype appeared a few times. The chain has TRBV5-5 and TRBJ2-7, with D possibly being TRBD1 (6 bases). The germline V gene has CDR1 SGHKS and CDR2 YYEKEE (reference sequence). This CDR3 has 13 residues. The V end was cut by 3 bases, the J end by 3 bases, with 10 bases between. The CDR3 coding sequence is TGTGCCAGCAGCTGGGGGACATACTACGAGCAGTACTTC. Encoded protein: CASSWGTYYEQYF.

The table lists this clonotype with a few counts. This chain connects TRBV11-1 to TRBJ2-7, with 13 bases lining up with TRBD2. From germline, CDR1 is SGHAT and CDR2 FQDESV (reference sequence). The trim removed 5 bases at V and 5 bases at J, leaving 12 bases unmatched. The CDR3 is made up of 17 amino acids. CDR3 nucleotide sequence: TGTGCCAGCAGCCGAGGACTAGCGGGAGTCTCAGGAAACGAGCAGTACTTC. It specifies CASSRGLAGVSGNEQYF.

The J gene is TRBJ2-2, the V gene TRBV20-1; D not resolved. V lost 4 bases and J 1 base, leaving 13 bases between the germline ends. The CDR3 totals 15 residues. The germline CDR1 and CDR2 sequences are DFQATT and SNEGSKA (reference sequence). CDR3 amino acids: CSANGDWRNTGELFF. As DNA, the CDR3 is TGCAGTGCTAATGGCGACTGGCGGAACACCGGGGAGCTGTTTTTT.

The genes are TRBV7-9 and TRBJ1-6; D is uncertain. The germline CDR1 and CDR2 sequences are SEHNR and FQNEAQ (reference sequence). Between the trimmed V and J ends, which lost 4 bases and 9 bases, there was a span of 16 bases. CDR3 length equals 15 residues. CDR3 nucleotides: TGTGCCAGCAGCTCCAAAGATTGGCGGGGTTCACCCCTCCACTTT. Residues: CASSSKDWRGSPLHF.

This clonotype has just a few counts. This chain connects TRBV28 to TRBJ2-7; D gene ambiguous. The CDR3 is made up of 14 amino acids. The V end was cut by 3 bases, the J end by 0 bases, with 9 bases between. CDR1 MDHEN and CDR2 SYDVKM come from the germline V gene. CDR3 nucleotide sequence: TGTGCCAGCAGTTTGCCGGTGAGCTCCTACGAGCAGTACTTC. Encoded protein: CASSLPVSSYEQYF.

This clonotype was picked up many times. The J gene is TRBJ2-7, the V gene TRBV12-3 or TRBV12-4; D gene unclear. Between the trimmed V and J ends, which lost 8 bases and 6 bases, there was a span of 17 bases. There are 13 residues in the CDR3. The CDR3 protein is CASLSSEEREQYF. The CDR3 coding sequence is TGTGCCAGCTTGTCCTCCGAGGAACGCGAGCAGTACTTC.

This clonotype was found a few times. The chain links TRBV20-1 to TRBJ2-7; no reliable D call. V was shortened by 0 bases and J by 5 bases, with 8 bases between the two germline ends. Looked up from germline, CDR1 is DFQATT and CDR2 is SNEGSKA (reference sequence). The CDR3 spans 12 residues. CDR3 DNA sequence: TGCAGTGCTAGAGACAGATACCACGAGCAGTACTTC. It translates to CSARDRYHEQYF.

This clonotype has more than one count but fewer than ten. A clone one base away is much larger, so this may be a read error. J is TRBJ2-3 and V is TRBV15; D is unclear. Trimming stripped 1 base from V and 4 bases from J, with 3 bases between. Germline V gene lookup returns CDR1 LNHNV and CDR2 YYDKDF (reference sequence). The CDR3 contains 12 residues. Here the CDR3 DNA reads TGTGCCACCAGCAGAGTTTCAGATACGCAGTATTTT. Translating gives CATSRVSDTQYF.

This clonotype was found a few times. V is TRBV5-6 and J is TRBJ1-1; a possible D gene is TRBD1 (6 bases). Trimming took off 0 bases at V and 4 bases at J, with 13 bases between the two ends. In germline, CDR1 is SGHDT, CDR2 YYEEEE. This CDR3 is 15 amino acids long. CDR3 bases: TGTGCCAGCAGCTTGGGACTCAGGGGCATCACTGAAGCTTTCTTT. Translated, it gives CASSLGLRGITEAFF.